This T cell receptor (beta chain) was retrieved from a study of T cell responses to AZD1222 COVID-19 vaccine. With respect to this clone: Antigen specificity is unknown.

Study results and caveats: Donors were largely white British and mainly female; clonal diversity was possibly underestimated. Among spike-specific TCRs, nearly half reportedly target unmutated variant regions. No repertoire was sampled before or during the peak T cell response, only after it. At baseline, seropositivity was found in only 6 or 7 AZD1222 recipients.

The V end lost 8 bases, the J end lost 6 bases, and 13 bases lay between the germline ends. Germline V lookup: CDR1 SNHLY, CDR2 FYNNEI. The CDR3 is 13 residues long. Sequencing used immunoSEQ multiplex PCR; TCRdb keeps in-frame clones, though not all of them. This table has more than 95,000 clones, less than 95% appearing once. The source material was peripheral blood, sampled on day 0 of AZD1222 vaccination. V is TRBV2 and J is TRBJ2-2; maybe TRBD2 (6 bases). This sequence originates from an adult in good health. The CDR3 DNA reads as TGTGCCAGCTCACCGGAGGGTTCCGGGGAGCTGTTTTTT. Translation gives CASSPEGSGELFF. The whole variable domain, remainder taken from reference TRBV2 and TRBJ2-2, is EPEVTQTPSHQVTQMGQEVILRCVPISNHLYFYWYRQILGQKVEFLVSFYNNEISEKSEIFDDQFSVERPDGSNFTLKIRSTKLEDSAMYFCASSPEGSGELFFGEGSRLTVL.